This TCR beta chain was sequenced in a study of beta chain features in type 1 diabetes (dated by TCRdb to the late 2010s). Notes on the research overall: Mean age, gender distribution, total cell number and subset yield did not differ between patients and healthy donors. The study compared TCRB repertoires of sorted circulating CD4+ T cell subsets between recently diagnosed type 1 diabetes patients and matched healthy donors. A total of 107,917,701 sorted cells were examined across all samples, and the number of cells per subset was strongly correlated with RNA yield. Regulatory and stem cell-like memory subsets were isolated from only 8 patients and roughly 8 healthy donors, whereas naive and central memory subsets came from all 30 or so donors. Beyond this particular receptor, the publication reports: Because cDNA rather than genomic DNA was sequenced, highly expressing activated cells could have been over-represented, although no difference in activation and CD3 levels was found between groups. Only small numbers of individuals were included in the HLA sub-analyses, which left unresolved whether HLA type had any influence on TCRB rearrangement. Shorter templates might be favored by PCR, yet because patient and control samples were amplified and corrected together, any such skew would affect both groups equally. Fewer insertions and more nucleotide deletions at VDJ recombination sites were observed in patients with type 1 diabetes, implying thymic rearrangement abnormalities. A moderate but significant shortening of TCRB CDR3 length was observed in type 1 diabetes patients in all four CD4+ subsets. Naive, central memory and regulatory TCRB repertoires appeared to be more alike among patients than among healthy donors.

With respect to this clone: The antigen this receptor binds is unknown. No quality values exist for individual bases; no much larger clone is one base distant.

The entire amount of isolated RNA was reverse transcribed using the High Capacity cDNA Reverse Transcription Kit, so the sequenced TCRB transcripts were expressed ones. For stem cell-like memory T cell samples, survey-depth immunoSEQ sequencing was used, averaging about 1 million total reads per sample. After sorted cells were lysed in RLT buffer, RNA was extracted with DNase-treated RNeasy Micro or Mini kits, with the choice depending on cell number. To prevent cross-contamination, every cell subset was processed on its own, while patient and healthy donor samples were processed together. The immunoSEQ multiplex PCR was used to amplify TCRB sequences from cDNA, generating 87-bp fragments that spanned the CDR3 region. Amplicons were sequenced on the Illumina HiSeq platform. In the source study's methods: Synthetic template baselines were used to correct PCR bias computationally, reads within Hamming distance 2 were collapsed, and singletons that could not be merged were discarded. By aligning reads against IMGT, V, D and J genes, CDR3 length, and insertions or deletions at six rearrangement sites were assigned. Within each subset, clonotype counts were normalized to sorted cell number, and only after that were true diversity and Gini coefficients computed with the tcR R package. The overlap coefficient, calculated on TCRB nucleotide sequences, was used to quantify repertoire sharing. TCRdb stores this immuneACCESS table with in-frame sequences only. Part of the clones is absent; in the studies checked, under half of the shortfall reflects unresolved V genes, and no reason is known for the rest. V, J and clone size were drawn from that table, and D and trimming were deduced from the DNA. The sample data list 50,000 or so clones, and roughly 45% of these were observed just once. The ten largest make up roughly 0.13% of the sample.

Each donor gave one peripheral blood draw, averaging roughly 120 mL, which was collected into heparinised tubes. Using a panel that included CD45RO, CCR7, CD25, CD127, CD95 and CD27, naive, central memory, regulatory and stem cell-like memory CD4+ T cells were sorted on a BD FACSAria II. Purity was above 95% for every sorted population. PBMCs were isolated immediately by Lymphoprep density gradient centrifugation and stained directly without culture. So that batch effects would be minimized, each experiment stained and sorted samples in pairs, pairing one healthy donor with one patient. The cysteine opens and the phenylalanine closes a CDR3 of 15 amino acids. The kept DNA is CDR3 alone, 45 bases in frame from the first base. Trimming takes 6 bases off V and 2 bases off J; junction bases not matched to a gene: 7. Based on the germline V gene, the CDR1 and CDR2 sequences are SGHAT and FQNNGV.

The sequence joins TRBV11-2 to TRBJ2-1; the central 7 bases match TRBD2. The source is a man between 25 and 39 years old with type 1 diabetes. Sequencing was carried out using stem cell memory CD4+ T cells from blood. In the paper's terms, the cell subset or site label means: stem cell-like memory CD4+ T cells. The CDR3 region: CASRSVAGAYNEQFF. The DNA is TGTGCCAGCAGGTCTGTGGCGGGGGCCTACAATGAGCAGTTCTTC.